Presented here are 21 T cell receptor beta chains from one specimen sequenced in a study of monozygotic twins with inflammatory bowel disease. One entry per CDR3 protein, without DNA, is what TCRdb gives after re-calling the 5' RACE reads. This sample's table reports approximately 400,000 distinct CDR3 sequences. Sequencing used blood. These receptors were taken from a human donor with ulcerative colitis or Crohn's disease, or a healthy co-twin of an affected twin (not recorded which).

The J gene is TRBJ1-1, the V gene TRBV5-5; TCRdb's D call of TRBD1 is untestable without DNA. The CDR3 contains 12 residues. Germline V CDR1 and CDR2: SGHKS, YYEKEE (reference sequence). The CDR3: CASSLGGPEAFF.

The rearrangement joins TRBV30 to TRBJ1-6; no DNA is available, so the TRBD1 call from TCRdb remains unchecked. The CDR3 spans 14 residues. Germline CDR1 is GTSNPN and CDR2 is SVGIG (reference sequence). The chain's CDR3 is CAWRGQGARSPLHF.

The V gene is TRBV20-1, the J gene TRBJ1-6. Germline V lookup: CDR1 DFQATT, CDR2 SNEGSKA (reference sequence). The CDR3 consists of 15 residues. The CDR3 sequence is CSAFVAGGWNSPLHF.

This rearrangement joins TRBV5-1 to TRBJ2-1; with no DNA, the TCRdb D assignment of TRBD1 cannot be verified. Germline CDR1 SGHRS, CDR2 YFSETQ. This CDR3 spans 16 amino acids. This CDR3 reads CASSLALGAGYNEQFF.

This chain joins TRBV18 and TRBJ2-1; the TCRdb call, TRBD1, lacks DNA for checking. CDR3 length: 18 amino acids. Germline V lookup: CDR1 KGHSH, CDR2 LQKENI. The CDR3 sequence: CASSPNSPGSLSYNEQFF.

CDR3 residues: CASSFRSGDEQFF. The chain has TRBV7-9 and TRBJ2-1; TCRdb lists TRBD1, though no DNA is available to test this call. The germline V gene encodes CDR1 SEHNR and CDR2 FQNEAQ (reference sequence). The CDR3 is made up of 13 amino acids.

The V gene is TRBV21-1, the J gene TRBJ1-2; the D gene TCRdb calls, TRBD1, cannot be checked with no DNA. TRBV21-1 is assigned pseudogene status. The length of the CDR3 is 15 residues. The CDR3 sequence: CASTPNSQAGECYTF.

The V call is TRBV9, the J call TRBJ2-7; TCRdb names TRBD2, which stays unverified in the absence of DNA. Germline V gene lookup returns CDR1 SGDLS and CDR2 YYNGEE. There are 15 residues in the CDR3. CDR3 sequence reads: CASSVLAGGLYEQYF.

J is TRBJ1-2 and V is TRBV7-9; TCRdb outputs TRBD1, but without DNA this stays unchecked. The CDR3 totals 16 residues. The V gene's germline CDR1 is SEHNR and CDR2 FQNEAQ (reference sequence). CDR3 in amino acids: CASSAHRTGSDYGYTF.

The chain is built from TRBV7-9 and TRBJ1-4; TCRdb calls TRBD1, which cannot be checked without DNA. Germline-derived CDR1 and CDR2 are SEHNR and FQNEAQ (reference sequence). The length of the CDR3 is 15 residues. The CDR3 sequence: CASSKGADGYEKLFF.

V usage is TRBV6-1 and J usage is TRBJ2-2; without DNA, the TCRdb call of TRBD1 cannot be checked. This CDR3 contains 14 residues. CDR1 MNHNS and CDR2 SASEGT come from the germline V gene. CDR3 protein: CASSEGGLNGELFF.

The chain employs TRBV19 and TRBJ2-7; TCRdb reports TRBD1, a call that lacks DNA to check it against. From germline, CDR1 is LNHDA and CDR2 SQIVND (reference sequence). The CDR3 is 13 residues long. The chain's CDR3 is CASSMGPASKQYF.

The rearrangement links TRBV28 to TRBJ2-7; TCRdb's D call of TRBD2 is untestable without DNA. CDR1 is MDHEN, CDR2 SYDVKM, per germline. The CDR3 length is 16 residues. CDR3 loop: CARLFSRDSYSGEQYF.

The genes are TRBV3-1 and TRBJ2-7; TCRdb picks TRBD2, but there is no DNA to check that call. There are 15 residues in the CDR3. Germline V lookup: CDR1 LGHDT, CDR2 YNNKEL (reference sequence). This CDR3 is CASSEGLAAFYEQYF.

The chain is built from TRBV12-3 or TRBV12-4 and TRBJ1-5. This CDR3 is built from 15 residues. The CDR3 here is CASSLRGSGNQPQHF.

The CDR3 sequence: CASSLGDLPPNGELFF. The rearrangement links TRBV5-4 to TRBJ2-2; TCRdb lists TRBD2, though no DNA is available to test this call. Germline V gives CDR1 SGHNT, CDR2 YYREEE (reference sequence). The CDR3 extends over 16 amino acids.

This chain joins TRBV12-3 or TRBV12-4 and TRBJ2-5. The length of the CDR3 is 13 residues. The CDR3: CASSLKGKETQYF.

This rearrangement joins TRBV20-1 to TRBJ2-7; as DNA is missing, the TRBD2 call by TCRdb cannot be tested. The V gene's germline CDR1 is DFQATT and CDR2 SNEGSKA (reference sequence). The CDR3 sequence is 14 residues long. The CDR3 protein is CSATLLAGAYEQYF.

The CDR3 sequence is CADPQGGRTRNEQFF. The rearrangement joins TRBV21-1 to TRBJ2-1; without DNA, the TCRdb call of TRBD1 cannot be checked. TRBV21-1 is a listed pseudogene. The CDR3 has 15 residues.

The rearrangement uses TRBV5-1 and TRBJ2-7; as DNA is missing, the TRBD2 call by TCRdb cannot be tested. This CDR3 comprises 16 residues. CDR1 SGHRS and CDR2 YFSETQ come from the germline V gene. This CDR3 is CASSLGLVNVRAEQYF.

V gene TRBV5-4 combines with J gene TRBJ2-6; the TCRdb D gene call, TRBD1, has no DNA to confirm it. This CDR3 is 19 amino acids long. The germline CDR1 and CDR2 sequences are SGHNT and YYREEE (reference sequence). The CDR3 region is CASSFEGGSPWAGANVLTF. Full variable domain (outside the CDR3, taken from reference TRBV5-4 and TRBJ2-6): ETGVTQSPTHLIKTRGQQVTLRCSSQSGHNTVSWYQQALGQGPQFIFQYYREEENGRGNFPPRFSGLQFPNYSSELNVNALELDDSALYLCASSFEGGSPWAGANVLTFGAGSRLTVL.